The rows below give T cell receptor beta chains drawn from one sample of a study of OX40 agonist ivuxolimab in advanced cancers. Using immunoSEQ multiplex PCR, the repertoire was profiled, and TCRdb retains in-frame clones only, with some absent. The repertoire holds several thousand clones, with less than 90% as singletons. The sequencing here drew on CD4+ or CD8+ T cells sorted from blood, taken in a trial of the OX40 agonist ivuxolimab. The receptors here all came from an adult with an advanced solid tumor such as melanoma, head and neck, liver or kidney cancer. Both conserved end residues are part of each CDR3. The order of the fields is clone size, CDR3 length, J gene, V gene, CDR3 protein. Not every row has a clone size; where given, it reads once, few, many or a size class.

NA	12	TRBJ2-7	TRBV28	CAGSPLSYGQYF
NA	15	TRBJ1-1	TRBV28	CASSFSLGGSTEAFF
NA	16	TRBJ2-3	TRBV2	CASSDLAGGAEDTQYF
NA	14	TRBJ2-7	TRBV13	CASTGTRDSYEQYF
NA	12	TRBJ1-2	TRBV28	CASSPTNYGYTF
NA	15	TRBJ1-4	TRBV6-5	CASSYLGQGARKLFF
NA	19	TRBJ2-3	TRBV5-4	CASSLARASGGLGTDTQYF
NA	11	TRBJ2-7	TRBV7-8	CASTPVYEQYF
once	15	TRBJ1-5	TRBV6-1	CASSESSHGNQPQHF
NA	16	TRBJ2-7	TRBV5-6	CASTSEYGLGPYEQYF
once	14	TRBJ1-5	TRBV7-9	CASSLWIEVKPQHF
NA	16	TRBJ1-4	TRBV5-6	CASSLGGGAEGEKLFF
NA	14	TRBJ2-7	TRBV5-6	CASSIDRGVDEQYF
NA	13	TRBJ1-2	TRBV30	CAWSEGHGYGYTF
NA	14	TRBJ1-5	TRBV5-4	CASSLWIEVKPQHF
once	12	TRBJ1-2	TRBV28	CASRLTGVGYTF
few	12	TRBJ2-5	TRBV7-9	CASSTQRETQYF
NA	14	TRBJ2-7	TRBV19	CASSPDRGLGEQYF
NA	15	TRBJ1-1	TRBV4-3	CASSPSGQGYTEAFF
NA	11	TRBJ2-7	TRBV23-1	CAKTPSYEQYF
NA	17	TRBJ1-1	TRBV7-6	CASSSLGQGVLDTEAFF
NA	12	TRBJ2-2	TRBV7-9	CASSFPAGELFF
NA	13	TRBJ2-3	TRBV4-1	CASSQEGPDTQYF
NA	14	TRBJ2-6	TRBV9	CASSGHSGANVLTF
NA	14	TRBJ2-7	TRBV27	CASSREGRTYEQYF
NA	11	TRBJ2-1	TRBV20-1	CSLQSDNEQFF
NA	14	TRBJ1-2	TRBV5-3	CARSRRLGEDGYTF
NA	14	TRBJ1-4	TRBV5-5	CASRDGSTNEKLFF
NA	17	TRBJ2-1	TRBV14	CASSQESGLAGLNEQFF
NA	15	TRBJ2-5	TRBV19	CASSLRDTLQETQYF
NA	14	TRBJ2-6	TRBV28	CASSPPQRANVLTF
NA	12	TRBJ1-1	TRBV19	CASRYTNTEAFF
NA	14	TRBJ1-2	TRBV9	CASKTQGIIHGYTF
NA	17	TRBJ2-1	TRBV6-4	CASSDSFHGTDYNEQFF
NA	12	TRBJ2-1	TRBV6-6	CASTAVGDEQFF
once	14	TRBJ2-2	TRBV7-6	CASSLALGTGELFF
NA	14	TRBJ1-5	TRBV27	CASSFTGAVQPQHF
NA	13	TRBJ2-5	TRBV4-3	CASSPGAQETQYF
once	15	TRBJ1-4	TRBV5-5	CASSHDREGNEKLFF
NA	15	TRBJ2-3	TRBV7-9	CASSLRGISTDTQYF
NA	11	TRBJ2-7	TRBV6-5	CASSYSGEQYF
NA	17	TRBJ2-5	TRBV28	CASSFSRGRDLKETQYF
NA	17	TRBJ2-1	TRBV5-1	CASSLKAWRGPSEEQFF
NA	15	TRBJ1-1	TRBV6-5	CASSFGGTGAYEAFF
NA	12	TRBJ2-7	TRBV28	CASSHRGLEQYF
NA	16	TRBJ1-2	TRBV27	CATKGAQGPRGYGYTF
NA	15	TRBJ1-1	TRBV19	CASSITGRGSTEAFF
few	15	TRBJ1-6	TRBV7-9	CASSSLGGINSPLHF
NA	15	TRBJ2-1	TRBV7-9	CASSSDFSLGNEQFF
NA	16	TRBJ2-7	TRBV4-2	CASSQVVASGIYEQYF
NA	15	TRBJ1-2	TRBV28	CASTTRITILGGYTF
NA	15	TRBJ2-7	TRBV4-1	CASSLNSGSSYEQYF
once	18	TRBJ2-2	TRBV4-1	CASSQDRTSGRPSGELFF
NA	17	TRBJ2-6	TRBV15	CATSRGTLSTGANVLTF
NA	14	TRBJ2-7	TRBV5-6	CASSSRAVFYEQYF
NA	17	TRBJ2-7	TRBV11-2	CASSLGQPDGPPYEQYF
NA	15	TRBJ2-5	TRBV4-3	CASSLSRGTQETQYF
NA	16	TRBJ1-1	TRBV5-1	CASSGTGYPEGTEAFF